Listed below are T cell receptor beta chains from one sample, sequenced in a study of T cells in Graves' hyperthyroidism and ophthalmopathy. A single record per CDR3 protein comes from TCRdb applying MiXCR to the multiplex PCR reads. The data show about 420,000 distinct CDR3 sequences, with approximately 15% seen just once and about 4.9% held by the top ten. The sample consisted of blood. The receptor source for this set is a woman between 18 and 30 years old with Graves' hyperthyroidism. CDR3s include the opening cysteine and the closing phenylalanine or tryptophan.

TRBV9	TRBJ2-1	CASSVEGGRSSYNEQFF
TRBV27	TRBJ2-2	CASSFKTGSGELFF
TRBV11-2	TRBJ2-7	CASSLDRGASGMYEQYF
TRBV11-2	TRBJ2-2	CASSDENTGELFF
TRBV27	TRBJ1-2	CASSFSRNYGYTF
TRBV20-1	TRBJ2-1	CSVGTGIYNEQFF
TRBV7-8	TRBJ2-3	CASSLSRLAGFFTDTQYF
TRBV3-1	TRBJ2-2	CASSQEVLTLNTGELFF
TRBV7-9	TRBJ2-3	CASSSPPGRYTDTQYF
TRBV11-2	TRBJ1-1	CASSLQGIENTEAFF
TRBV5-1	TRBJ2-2	CASSLAGWDTGELFF
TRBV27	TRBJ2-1	CASSLYGTPRYNEQFF
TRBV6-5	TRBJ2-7	CASSYSIPGDRGPVLPTSYEQYF
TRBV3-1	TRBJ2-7	CASSRGLAEYYEQYF
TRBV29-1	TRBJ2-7	CSVEGSGYGEQYF
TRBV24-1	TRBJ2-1	CATSDFTSGNEQFF
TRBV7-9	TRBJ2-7	CASSLRVLECEQYF
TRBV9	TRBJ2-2	CASSFSSGSSGELFF
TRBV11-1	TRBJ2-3	CASSYTGTSGFTDTQYF
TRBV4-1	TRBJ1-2	CASSQEDSIFYGYTF
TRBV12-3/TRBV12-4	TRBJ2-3	CASSPTPLAGYTDTQYF
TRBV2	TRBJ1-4	CASMSDRTNEKLFF
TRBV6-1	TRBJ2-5	CASSPGTGRFETQYF
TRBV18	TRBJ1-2	CASSLIPDRAINYGYTF
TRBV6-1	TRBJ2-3	CASLPGLAASTDTQYF
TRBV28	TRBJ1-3	CASSRPQGDAGNTIYF